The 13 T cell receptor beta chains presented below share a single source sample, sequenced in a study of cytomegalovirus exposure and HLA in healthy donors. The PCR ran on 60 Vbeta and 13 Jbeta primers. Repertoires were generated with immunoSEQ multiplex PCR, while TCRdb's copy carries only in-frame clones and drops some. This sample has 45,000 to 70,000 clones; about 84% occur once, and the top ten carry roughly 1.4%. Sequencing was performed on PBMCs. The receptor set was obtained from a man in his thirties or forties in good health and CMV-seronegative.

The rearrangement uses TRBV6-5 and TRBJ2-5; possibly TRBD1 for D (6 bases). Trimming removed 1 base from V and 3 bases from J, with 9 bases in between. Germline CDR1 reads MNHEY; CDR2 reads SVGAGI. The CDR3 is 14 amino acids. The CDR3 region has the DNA TGTGCCAGCAGTTACTTGGCAGGGGAAGAGACCCAGTACTTC. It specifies CASSYLAGEETQYF.

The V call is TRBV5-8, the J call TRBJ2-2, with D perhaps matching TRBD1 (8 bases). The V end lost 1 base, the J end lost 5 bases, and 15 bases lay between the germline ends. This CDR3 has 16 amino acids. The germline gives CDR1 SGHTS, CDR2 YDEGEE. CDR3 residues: CASSLFYRGGTGELFF. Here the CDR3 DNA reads TGTGCCAGCAGCTTGTTCTACAGGGGGGGAACCGGGGAGCTGTTTTTT.

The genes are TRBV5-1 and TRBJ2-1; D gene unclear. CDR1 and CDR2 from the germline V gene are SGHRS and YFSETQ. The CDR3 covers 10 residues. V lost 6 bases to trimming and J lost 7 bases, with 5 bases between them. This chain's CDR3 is CASTLNEQFF. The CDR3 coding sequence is TGCGCCAGCACCCTTAATGAGCAGTTCTTC.

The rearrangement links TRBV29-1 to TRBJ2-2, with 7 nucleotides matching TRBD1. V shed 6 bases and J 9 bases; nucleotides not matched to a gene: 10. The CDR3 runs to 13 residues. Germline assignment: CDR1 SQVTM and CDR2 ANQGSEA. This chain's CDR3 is CSVSFRGSRELFF. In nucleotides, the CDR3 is TGCAGCGTGAGCTTCAGGGGGTCCCGGGAGCTGTTTTTT.

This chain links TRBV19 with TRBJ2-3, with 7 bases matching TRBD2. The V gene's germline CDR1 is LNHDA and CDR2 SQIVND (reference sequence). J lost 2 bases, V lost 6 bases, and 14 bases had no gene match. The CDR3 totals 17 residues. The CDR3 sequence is CASRIRGVAAPTDTQYF. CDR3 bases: TGTGCCAGTAGAATACGGGGGGTGGCAGCCCCCACAGATACGCAGTATTTT.

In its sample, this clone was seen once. For the CDR3, the DNA is TGTGCCTGGAGTGTATCGTCGGGGTTCAACACCGGGGAGCTGTTTTTT. This translates into CAWSVSSGFNTGELFF. The chain has TRBV30 and TRBJ2-2; D perhaps matches TRBD2 (5 bases). The V and J ends lost 0 bases and 2 bases respectively, with 13 bases between them. This CDR3 has 16 residues. Germline assignment: CDR1 GTSNPN and CDR2 SVGIG (reference sequence).

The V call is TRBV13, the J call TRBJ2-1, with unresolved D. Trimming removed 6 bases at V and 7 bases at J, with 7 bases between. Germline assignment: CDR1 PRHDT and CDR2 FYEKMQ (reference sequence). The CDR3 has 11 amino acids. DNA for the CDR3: TGTGCCAGCAGTAGCTGGAATGAGCAGTTCTTC. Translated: CASSSWNEQFF. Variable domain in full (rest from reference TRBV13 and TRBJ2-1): AAGVIQSPRHLIKEKRETATLKCYPIPRHDTVYWYQQGPGQDPQFLISFYEKMQSDKGSIPDRFSAQQFSDYHSELNMSSLELGDSALYFCASSSWNEQFFGPGTRLTVL.

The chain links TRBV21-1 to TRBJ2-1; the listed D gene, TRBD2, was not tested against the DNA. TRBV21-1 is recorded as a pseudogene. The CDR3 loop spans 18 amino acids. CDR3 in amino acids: CASSKKGGLAGGYNEQFF. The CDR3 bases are TGTGCCAGCAGCAAAAAAGGTGGACTAGCGGGCGGCTACAATGAGCAGTTCTTC.

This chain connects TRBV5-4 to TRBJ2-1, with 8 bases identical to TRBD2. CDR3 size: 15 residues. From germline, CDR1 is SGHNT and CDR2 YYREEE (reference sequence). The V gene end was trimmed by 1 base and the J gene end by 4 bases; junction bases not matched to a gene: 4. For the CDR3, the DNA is TGTGCCAGCAGCTTGTTTGTAGCGGGGTACAATGAGCAGTTCTTC. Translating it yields CASSLFVAGYNEQFF.

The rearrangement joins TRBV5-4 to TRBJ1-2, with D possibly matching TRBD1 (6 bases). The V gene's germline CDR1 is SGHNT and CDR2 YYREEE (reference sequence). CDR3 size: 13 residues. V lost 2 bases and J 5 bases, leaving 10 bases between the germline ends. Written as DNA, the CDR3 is TGTGCCAGCAGCTTTTGGGGGCTTTATGGCTACACCTTC. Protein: CASSFWGLYGYTF. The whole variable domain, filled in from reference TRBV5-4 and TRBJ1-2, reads ETGVTQSPTHLIKTRGQQVTLRCSSQSGHNTVSWYQQALGQGPQFIFQYYREEENGRGNFPPRFSGLQFPNYSSELNVNALELDDSALYLCASSFWGLYGYTFGSGTRLTVV.

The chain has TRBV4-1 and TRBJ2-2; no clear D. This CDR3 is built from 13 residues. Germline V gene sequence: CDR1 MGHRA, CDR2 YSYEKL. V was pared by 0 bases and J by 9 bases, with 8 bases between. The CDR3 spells CASSQEQYRELFF. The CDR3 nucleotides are TGCGCCAGCAGCCAAGAGCAGTATAGGGAGCTGTTTTTT.

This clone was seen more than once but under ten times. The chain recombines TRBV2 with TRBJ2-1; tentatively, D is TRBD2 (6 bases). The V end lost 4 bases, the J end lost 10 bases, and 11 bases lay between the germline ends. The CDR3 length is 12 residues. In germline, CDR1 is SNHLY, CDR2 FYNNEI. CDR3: CASSGYGGEQFF. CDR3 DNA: TGTGCCAGCAGTGGCTACGGAGGGGAGCAGTTCTTC.

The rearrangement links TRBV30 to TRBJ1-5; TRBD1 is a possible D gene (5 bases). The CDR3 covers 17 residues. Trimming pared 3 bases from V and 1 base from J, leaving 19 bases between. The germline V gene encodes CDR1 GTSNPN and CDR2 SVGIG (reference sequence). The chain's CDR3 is CAWRKRLGAGSNQPQHF. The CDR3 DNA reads TGTGCCTGGAGAAAAAGGTTAGGGGCCGGGAGCAATCAGCCCCAGCATTTT.